This TCR beta chain was retrieved from a study of cytomegalovirus exposure and HLA in healthy donors. This CDR3 region has 15 residues. The V segment lost 1 base and the J segment 8 bases; nucleotides outside the gene matches: 9. Looked up from germline, CDR1 is SGHRS and CDR2 is YFSETQ. The PCR ran on 60 Vbeta and 13 Jbeta primers. Assay used: immunoSEQ multiplex PCR; TCRdb lists only in-frame clones, some missing. This sample has some 240,000 clones, with around 80% found just once. The V and J genes are TRBV5-1 and TRBJ2-1, with 7 bases lining up with TRBD1. Sequencing was done on a sample of PBMCs. This clonotype was sampled from a male donor in good health and CMV-seronegative. The CDR3 reads CASSLTQGQGDEQFF. DNA for the CDR3: TGCGCCAGCAGCTTGACCCAGGGCCAGGGGGATGAGCAGTTCTTC. The full variable domain, in which reference TRBV5-1 and TRBJ2-1 provide the parts outside the CDR3, is KAGVTQTPRYLIKTRGQQVTLSCSPISGHRSVSWYQQTPGQGLQFLFEYFSETQRNKGNFPGRFSGRQFSNSRSEMNVSTLELGDSALYLCASSLTQGQGDEQFFGPGTRLTVL.